This entry is about one T cell receptor (beta chain). The V gene's germline CDR1 is MNHNS and CDR2 SASEGT. The CDR3 covers 14 residues. J gave up 3 bases and V 6 bases, and 5 bases lay outside the gene matches. The sample belongs to a study of sequential checkpoint blockade in melanoma. About the study: Each arm's sequence ended with maintenance nivolumab.

Clones were read by immunoSEQ multiplex PCR, and TCRdb kept only the in-frame ones, dropping some. The table has about 9,100 clones, around 75% seen once. Treatment reported: randomized to nivolumab then ipilimumab (arm A) or the reverse (arm B). Patients had received no earlier DNA-damaging chemotherapy. Sorted cells were live CD3+CD8+, lacking CD19 and CD56, from PBMCs. The chain recombines TRBV6-1 with TRBJ2-1; TRBD2 aligns across 7 bases. This TCR was recovered from a human donor with melanoma. Material: CD8+ T cells sorted from blood (inferred from file names), obtained from a patient given nivolumab and ipilimumab in sequence. CDR3 nucleotide sequence: TGTGCCAGCAGCCGGACTAGTGACTACAATGAGCAGTTCTTC. The encoded protein is CASSRTSDYNEQFF.